One sample yielded the 21 T cell receptor beta chains listed below, sequenced in a study of cytomegalovirus exposure and HLA in healthy donors. This PCR relied on a set of 60 Vbeta primers and 13 Jbeta primers. Assay used: immunoSEQ multiplex PCR; TCRdb lists only in-frame clones, some missing. Recorded for this sample: tens of thousands of clones. The sample consisted of PBMCs. These TCRs come from a man between 18 and 35 years old in good health and CMV-seropositive.

This rearrangement joins TRBV25-1 to TRBJ2-7; tentatively, D is TRBD2 (5 bases). Germline V gene sequence: CDR1 MGHDK, CDR2 SYGVNS. The length of the CDR3 is 15 residues. Trimming removed 3 bases from V and 1 base from J, with 13 bases in between. The CDR3 protein is CASSDIPDWSYEQYF. The CDR3 DNA sequence: TGTGCCAGCAGTGATATCCCGGACTGGTCCTACGAGCAGTACTTC.

The genes are TRBV5-1 and TRBJ2-2; 8 nucleotides align to TRBD1. The CDR3 is 15 residues long. With V trimmed by 3 bases and J by 1 base, 2 bases remained unmatched. Looked up from germline, CDR1 is SGHRS and CDR2 is YFSETQ. The CDR3 reads CASSWGTGNTGELFF. CDR3 DNA sequence: TGCGCCAGCAGCTGGGGGACAGGGAACACCGGGGAGCTGTTTTTT.

This chain uses TRBV7-9 with TRBJ1-2, with TRBD1 matching over 7 bases. J gave up 8 bases and V 5 bases, and 11 bases lay outside the gene matches. CDR3 length: 14 residues. Per the germline V gene, CDR1 is SEHNR and CDR2 is FQNEAQ (reference sequence). The CDR3 sequence is CASSLGQDELGYTF. The CDR3 DNA follows: TGTGCCAGCAGCCTCGGACAGGACGAGTTAGGCTACACCTTC.

V gene TRBV27 combines with J gene TRBJ2-7, with TRBD1 identical over 9 bases. This CDR3 spans 16 amino acids. Germline V gene lookup returns CDR1 MNHEY and CDR2 SMNVEV (reference sequence). V gave up 2 bases and J gave up 3 bases; unmatched junction bases: 8. Here the CDR3 reads CASSLGDRVRGYEQYF. The CDR3 DNA reads as TGTGCCAGCAGTTTAGGGGACAGGGTCAGGGGCTACGAGCAGTACTTC.

This chain links TRBV6-4 with TRBJ2-2; the D gene is possibly TRBD1 (6 bases). The CDR3 runs to 16 residues. Trimming removed 0 bases from V and 1 base from J, with 9 bases in between. Per the germline V gene, CDR1 is MRHNA and CDR2 is SNTAGT. The CDR3 DNA is TGTGCCAGCAGTGACTCGTTCAGGGGGAACACCGGGGAGCTGTTTTTT. Translation: CASSDSFRGNTGELFF.

CDR3 nucleotide sequence: TGTGCCAGCAGCGACTCCCTCATGGGGGCCAACGTCCTGACTTTC. Translated: CASSDSLMGANVLTF. The chain carries TRBV2 and TRBJ2-6; D is undetermined. Germline V gene sequence: CDR1 SNHLY, CDR2 FYNNEI. The CDR3 is 15 residues long. V was clipped by 6 bases and J by 4 bases, with 13 bases between them.

The chain employs TRBV10-2 and TRBJ2-5; the D gene is possibly TRBD1 (5 bases). CDR1 and CDR2 from the germline V gene are WSHSY and SAAADI. The ends were cut back, 3 bases at V and 5 bases at J, with 13 bases in the middle. This CDR3 spans 14 amino acids. CDR3 protein: CASSDRQKGETQYF. CDR3 coding DNA: TGCGCCAGCAGTGATAGACAGAAAGGGGAGACCCAGTACTTC.

The chain joins TRBV7-6 to TRBJ2-7; 7 nucleotides align to TRBD1. Germline V gives CDR1 SGHVS, CDR2 FNYEAQ. The CDR3 spans 13 residues. The V and J ends lost 3 bases and 4 bases, in that order; junction bases with no gene match: 3. This CDR3 is CASSFGTDYEQYF. The DNA of the CDR3 is TGTGCCAGCAGCTTTGGGACAGATTACGAGCAGTACTTC.

CDR3 loop: CASSPRTGAIGELFF. The CDR3 nucleotides read TGTGCCAGCTCACCCAGGACAGGGGCCATCGGGGAGCTGTTTTTT. The chain uses TRBV18 and TRBJ2-2, with 9 bases aligning to TRBD1. The junction had 6 bases not matched to a gene; V was cut back by 3 bases and J by 7 bases. The germline gives CDR1 KGHSH, CDR2 LQKENI. The CDR3 covers 15 residues.

This chain joins TRBV18 and TRBJ2-7; tentatively, D is TRBD2 (7 bases). This CDR3 has 15 amino acids. Germline V gene data show CDR1 as KGHSH and CDR2 as LQKENI. The V gene lost 3 bases and the J gene lost 5 bases, with 17 bases spanning the gap. The CDR3 sequence: CASSPGGGGGDEQYF. As DNA, the CDR3 is TGTGCCAGCTCACCCGGAGGGGGTGGGGGGGACGAGCAGTACTTC.

The chain is built from TRBV6-1 and TRBJ2-3; TRBD2 agrees at 8 bases. Trimming cost V 3 bases and J 0 bases; bases outside gene matches: 2. The V gene's germline CDR1 is MNHNS and CDR2 SASEGT. The CDR3 totals 15 residues. The CDR3 DNA reads as TGTGCCAGCAGTGACCAGCGGGGGAGCACAGATACGCAGTATTTT. This codes for CASSDQRGSTDTQYF.

The chain combines TRBV19 with TRBJ1-3, with D hard to call. V was shortened by 5 bases and J by 0 bases, with 17 bases between the two germline ends. Per germline, CDR1 LNHDA and CDR2 SQIVND (reference sequence). CDR3 length: 17 amino acids. CDR3 sequence reads: CASSLKVSGISGNTIYF. The CDR3 nucleotides read TGTGCCAGTAGTCTGAAGGTCTCCGGGATCTCTGGAAACACCATATATTTT. The full variable domain, with the rest looked up from reference TRBV19 and TRBJ1-3, is DGGITQSPKYLFRKEGQNVTLSCEQNLNHDAMYWYRQDPGQGLRLIYYSQIVNDFQKGDIAEGYSVSREKKESFPLTVTSAQKNPTAFYLCASSLKVSGISGNTIYFGEGSWLTVV.

The chain couples TRBV6-1 to TRBJ2-3; 12 bases line up with TRBD2. This CDR3 region has 18 residues. V was clipped by 1 base and J by 0 bases; unmatched bases: 5. Germline V gene sequence: CDR1 MNHNS, CDR2 SASEGT. CDR3 coding DNA: TGTGCCAGCAGTGAAGGACTAGCGGGAGCCTTCAGCACAGATACGCAGTATTTT. Translation: CASSEGLAGAFSTDTQYF.

The V and J genes are TRBV19 and TRBJ1-1, with a possible D match to TRBD1 (5 bases). CDR1 is LNHDA and CDR2 is SQIVND in the germline V gene (reference sequence). This CDR3 is 13 amino acids long. The germline V and J ends were trimmed by 8 bases and 1 base, with 11 bases remaining between them. The CDR3 spells CASQGSQNTEAFF. The DNA of the CDR3 is TGTGCCAGTCAGGGCAGCCAGAACACTGAAGCTTTCTTT.

This sequence joins TRBV7-9 and TRBJ1-3; D is unresolved. The CDR3 has 18 residues. V lost 7 bases and J lost 0, with 22 bases in between. Germline V gene lookup returns CDR1 SEHNR and CDR2 FQNEAQ (reference sequence). The CDR3 sequence: CASTTAASFTVSGNTIYF. CDR3 sequence (DNA): TGTGCCAGCACGACCGCGGCATCTTTTACTGTCTCTGGAAACACCATATATTTT.

V usage is TRBV6-5 and J usage is TRBJ2-5; 13 nucleotides line up with TRBD2. The CDR3 spans 15 residues. V lost 0 bases and J lost 5; bases outside the gene matches: 0. The germline V gene encodes CDR1 MNHEY and CDR2 SVGAGI. CDR3 nucleotide sequence: TGTGCCAGCAGTTACTCGACTAGCGGGGGGGAGACCCAGTACTTC. Protein sequence: CASSYSTSGGETQYF.

This sequence joins TRBV10-3 and TRBJ2-7, with 8 bases identical to TRBD2. Per germline, CDR1 ENHRY and CDR2 SYGVKD. The CDR3 length is 18 residues. V was clipped by 4 bases and J by 6 bases; unmatched bases: 20. CDR3 sequence reads: CAISAWGILEREQSEQYF. The DNA for the CDR3 is TGTGCCATCAGTGCATGGGGGATTTTGGAGCGGGAGCAGAGCGAGCAGTACTTC.

The chain has TRBV28 and TRBJ1-2; 7 bases agree with TRBD1. Germline values: CDR1 MDHEN, CDR2 SYDVKM. The CDR3 runs to 14 residues. Trimming removed 6 bases from V and 2 bases from J; junction bases left unmatched: 6. CDR3 DNA sequence: TGTGCCAGCAGACGTATGGGACAGAACTATGGCTACACCTTC. Translation gives CASRRMGQNYGYTF.

The chain uses TRBV6-5 and TRBJ2-2; 8 bases map to TRBD1. Losses at the gene ends were 8 bases for V and 7 bases for J; bases not matched to a gene: 6. Germline lookup yields CDR1 MNHEY and CDR2 SVGAGI. This CDR3 contains 13 residues. CDR3 loop: CASQTGANGELFF. DNA for the CDR3: TGTGCCAGCCAGACAGGGGCGAACGGGGAGCTGTTTTTT.

This sequence joins TRBV30 and TRBJ2-2, with 9 positions matching TRBD1. Germline values: CDR1 GTSNPN, CDR2 SVGIG (reference sequence). J gave up 1 base and V 8 bases, and 5 bases lay outside the gene matches. This CDR3 spans 14 amino acids. CDR3 DNA: TGTGCCAGGACAGGGGATGAGAACACCGGGGAGCTGTTTTTT. Amino acids: CARTGDENTGELFF.

The CDR3 bases are TGTGCCAGTAATAAAGACATGAACACTGAAGCTTTCTTT. It specifies CASNKDMNTEAFF. The gene calls are TRBV19 and TRBJ1-1, with D unresolved. CDR3 length: 13 amino acids. Germline V gene data show CDR1 as LNHDA and CDR2 as SQIVND (reference sequence). V was clipped by 7 bases and J by 0 bases, with 9 bases between them. The full variable domain, in which reference TRBV19 and TRBJ1-1 provide the parts outside the CDR3, is DGGITQSPKYLFRKEGQNVTLSCEQNLNHDAMYWYRQDPGQGLRLIYYSQIVNDFQKGDIAEGYSVSREKKESFPLTVTSAQKNPTAFYLCASNKDMNTEAFFGQGTRLTVV.